This TCR beta chain was recovered during a study of blood T cell repertoires in COVID-19. Study summary: The United States, Italy and Spain were the sources of the acute and convalescent COVID-19 samples.

Looked up from germline, CDR1 is SGHTA and CDR2 is FQGNSA. V lost 3 bases to trimming and J lost 10 bases; unmatched junction nucleotides: 5. The CDR3 sequence is 14 residues long. The repertoire was sequenced with immunoSEQ multiplex PCR; TCRdb's copy has only in-frame clones and lacks some. Of 70,000 to 85,000 clones listed, roughly nine tenths are singletons. Sequences were obtained from peripheral blood. This sequence was found in a human donor in a cohort sampled during active COVID-19. V usage is TRBV7-2 and J usage is TRBJ2-1; 11 nucleotides agree with TRBD2. CDR3 amino acids: CASSFSGRAWEQFF. The DNA of the CDR3 is TGTGCCAGCAGCTTTAGCGGGAGGGCGTGGGAGCAGTTCTTC.